The sequence of this TCR beta chain was determined in a study of blood T cell repertoires in COVID-19 (dated by TCRdb to the early 2020s). About the investigation overall: Samples covering the acute and convalescent phases of COVID-19 were provided by collaborators in the United States, Italy and Spain. The samples were drawn from two sources: the first 160 participants of the ongoing ImmuneRACE study, and 1,254 subjects contributed by 6 global collaborators. The material from the prospective study consisted of cDNA or gDNA derived from T cells, B-cell-depleted T cells, or PBMCs. A de-identified subject ID, COVID-19 status, age in years and sex were almost always included in the sample metadata. Subjects who had been exposed to COVID-19, were actively infected with it, or had recovered from it provided the deeply sampled blood TCRbeta repertoires that made up the dataset. Where HLA class I and class II types were available, the types were taken from metadata supplied by the sample provider, not from assay-based typing. The repertoires were released in a freely available public database meant as a resource for research on the immune response to SARS-CoV-2. General conclusions and limits of the study: The amount of clinical and demographic metadata varied by source and participant and was provided uncurated.

Samples from volunteer blood donors who had recovered from COVID-19 were contributed by a second Seattle source. Whole blood was collected in K2EDTA tubes by collaborating institutions according to the institutions' own protocols. For TCRbeta analysis, collaborators shipped samples in one of three forms: frozen whole blood, isolated PBMCs, or DNA extracted from either of those sample types. CDR1 and CDR2 (SEHNR, FQNEAQ) derive from the germline V gene (reference sequence). V and J are trimmed by 7 bases and 1 base, and the gene matches miss 6 bases of the junction. From its cysteine to its phenylalanine, the CDR3 spans 15 amino acids. Just the 45-base CDR3 DNA is kept, in frame starting at base 1. TCRbeta CDR3 regions were amplified from genomic DNA by means of the immunoSEQ Assay, a bias-controlled multiplex PCR. As for the authors' bioinformatics: The number of nucleated cells in each sample was estimated by amplification of reference gene primers within the assay. To quantify the absolute abundance of each unique TCRbeta CDR3 rearrangement, sequence reads were collapsed and filtered. For each sample, productive Simpson clonality was calculated by taking the square root of Simpson's diversity index across productive rearrangements. TCRdb obtained this table from immuneACCESS and retained in-frame rearrangements with V and J assigned. These tables miss some clones; where compared with another copy, unresolved V genes account for less than half of the shortfall, and the remainder is unexplained. D and trimming come from the DNA, and the V and J calls and clone size come from that table. Counted in this sample were roughly 170,000 clones; over 75% of them appeared once. The ten top clones hold roughly 1.1% of the sample.

As to this clone: Its antigen remains unidentified. Base qualities are not at hand, and no much larger clone is one base apart.

The sequenced material came from peripheral blood. The clonotype was recovered from a man aged 55 to 70 who had recovered from COVID-19. The sequence joins TRBV7-9 to TRBJ2-1; TRBD2 fits 8 bases in the junction. The encoded CDR3 is CASTTSGGSYNEQFF. The DNA sequence follows: TGTGCCAGCACCACAAGCGGGGGATCCTACAATGAGCAGTTCTTC. When the CDR3 is completed using the reference TRBV7-9 and TRBJ2-1 genes on either side, the full variable domain is DTGVSQNPRHKITKRGQNVTFRCDPISEHNRLYWYRQTLGQGPEFLTYFQNEAQLEKSRLLSDRFSAERPKGSFSTLEIQRTEQGDSAMYLCASTTSGGSYNEQFFGPGTRLTVL.